Listed below are T cell receptor beta chains from one sample, sequenced in a study of blood T cells in healthy people across ages. TCRdb re-analysed the 5' RACE reads in MiXCR, keeping a single row per CDR3 protein. The sample carries about 400,000 distinct CDR3 sequences, about 55% recorded once. Material: blood. Receptors originate from a man aged 55 to 70 in good health. Both conserved end residues are part of each CDR3. The D gene is left open where the match is weak. A clone size is listed for some rows: how often the clone was seen (once, few, many), or a class if it is expanded.

clone size,V gene,J gene,D gene,CDR3 protein,CDR3 DNA
NA,TRBV7-2,TRBJ2-4,NA,CASSSGAATYERYF,TGTGCCAGCAGCTCTGGCGCAGCCACCTACGAGCGGTACTTC
once,TRBV4-3,TRBJ2-4,NA,CASSREVTGDNEQYF,TGCGCCAGCAGCCGAGAGGTTACGGGGGACAATGAGCAGTACTTC
NA,TRBV7-2,TRBJ2-5,TRBD2,CASGLGSGETQYF,TGTGCCAGCGGACTAGGGTCAGGTGAGACCCAGTACTTC
NA,TRBV6-5,TRBJ2-7,NA,CAAGSGGTYNEQYF,TGTGCCGCGGGGAGCGGAGGTACCTACAATGAGCAGTACTTC
few,TRBV20-1,TRBJ1-5,NA,CSARDEEAQNQPQHF,TGCAGTGCTAGAGATGAGGAAGCCCAAAATCAGCCCCAGCATTTT
NA,TRBV7-3,TRBJ1-2,NA,CASSLAGVNGYTF,TGTGCCAGCAGCTTAGCAGGAGTCAATGGCTACACCTTC
NA,TRBV20-1,TRBJ2-1,NA,CSASRPPNEQFF,TGCAGTGCTAGCCGACCCCCGAATGAGCAGTTCTTC
few,TRBV6-5,TRBJ2-7,NA,CASTDRGAGAAYEQYF,TGTGCCAGCACTGATAGGGGGGCGGGAGCAGCCTACGAGCAGTACTTC
NA,TRBV27,TRBJ2-7,NA,CASSVVRGSEQYF,TGTGCCAGCAGTGTAGTCCGAGGGAGCGAGCAGTACTTC
few,TRBV6-1,TRBJ2-5,NA,CASSAVQGMPGETQYF,TGTGCCAGCAGTGCCGTGCAGGGGATGCCCGGAGAGACCCAGTACTTC
NA,TRBV5-1,TRBJ2-6,NA,CAIPSFSGANVLTF,TGCGCCATCCCGAGCTTCTCTGGGGCCAACGTCCTGACTTTC
NA,TRBV4-1,TRBJ2-7,NA,CASSHPPGEQYF,TGCGCCAGCAGCCATCCACCGGGCGAGCAGTACTTC
NA,TRBV5-1,TRBJ2-1,NA,CASSLLALGAGGANEQFF,TGCGCCAGCAGCTTGCTAGCGTTGGGAGCGGGTGGGGCCAATGAGCAGTTCTTC
NA,TRBV2,TRBJ2-6,NA,CASSDWNSGANVLTF,TGTGCCAGCAGTGACTGGAACTCTGGGGCCAACGTCCTGACTTTC
NA,TRBV30,TRBJ2-7,NA,CAWSVSYEQYF,TGTGCCTGGAGTGTATCCTACGAGCAGTACTTC
NA,TRBV5-1,TRBJ2-3,TRBD2,CASSALAGLDTQYF,TGCGCCAGCAGCGCGCTAGCGGGATTAGATACGCAGTATTTT
NA,TRBV28,TRBJ2-3,NA,CASSAFTQYF,TGTGCCAGCAGTGCTTTTACGCAGTATTTT
NA,TRBV12-3/TRBV12-4,TRBJ2-7,NA,CASSLANGPGIRASSYEHYF,TGTGCCAGCAGTTTAGCTAACGGCCCGGGGATCAGGGCGAGCTCCTACGAGCACTACTTC
many,TRBV10-3,TRBJ2-7,TRBD2,CAISDLRGGDEQYF,TGTGCCATCAGTGACTTGCGGGGGGGTGACGAGCAGTACTTC
NA,TRBV5-1,TRBJ2-6,NA,CASSLGQPKYSGANVLTF,TGCGCCAGCAGCTTGGGGCAGCCCAAATACTCTGGGGCCAACGTCCTGACTTTC
NA,TRBV28,TRBJ2-3,NA,CASSYPMGGTDTQYF,TGTGCCAGCAGTTACCCCATGGGTGGCACAGATACGCAGTATTTT
NA,TRBV12-3/TRBV12-4,TRBJ2-7,NA,CASSLGDGAKLYEQYF,TGTGCCAGCAGTTTAGGCGACGGGGCGAAGCTCTACGAGCAGTACTTC
many,TRBV7-2,TRBJ2-5,NA,CASSPDTETQYF,TGTGCCAGCAGCCCCGACACCGAGACCCAGTACTTC
many,TRBV7-3,TRBJ2-1,NA,CASSLGSLGYNEQFF,TGTGCCAGCAGCTTAGGCAGCTTGGGTTACAATGAGCAGTTCTTC
NA,TRBV2,TRBJ2-1,TRBD2,CASSRGLAGGPGHEQFF,TGTGCCAGCAGCAGGGGACTAGCGGGGGGGCCTGGGCATGAGCAGTTCTTC
NA,TRBV6-5,TRBJ1-1,NA,CASKRVAGLNTEAFF,TGTGCCAGCAAAAGGGTGGCAGGATTGAACACTGAAGCTTTCTTT
NA,TRBV30,TRBJ2-6,NA,CAWSDLGLGANVLTF,TGTGCCTGGAGTGACCTGGGTCTGGGGGCCAACGTCCTGACTTTC
few,TRBV25-1,TRBJ2-5,NA,CASSEVGRWKGTQYF,TGTGCCAGCAGTGAAGTTGGCAGGTGGAAGGGGACCCAGTACTTC
few,TRBV24-1,TRBJ2-1,NA,CATSDLPTGLKNEQFF,TGTGCCACCAGTGATTTGCCGACAGGATTAAAGAATGAGCAGTTCTTC
NA,TRBV15,TRBJ2-5,NA,CATSEFVVETQYF,TGTGCCACCAGCGAGTTTGTGGTAGAGACCCAGTACTTC
NA,TRBV6-6,TRBJ2-5,TRBD2,CASSNIAGGPGKETLYF,TGTGCCAGCAGTAATATAGCGGGAGGGCCGGGCAAAGAGACCCTGTACTTC
NA,TRBV11-2,TRBJ1-2,TRBD1,CASSAPGTGKKSYGYTF,TGTGCCAGCAGCGCTCCGGGGACAGGAAAAAAGAGCTATGGCTACACCTTC
few,TRBV6-1,TRBJ2-1,NA,CASSEDVRTTQQFF,TGTGCCAGCAGTGAAGATGTTAGGACTACCCAGCAGTTCTTC
NA,TRBV20-1,TRBJ2-2,TRBD2,CSAPDTGLANTGELFF,TGCAGTGCTCCCGACACGGGACTAGCGAACACCGGGGAGCTGTTTTTT
NA,TRBV6-6,TRBJ1-6,TRBD1,CASVTGVNSPLHF,TGTGCCAGCGTAACAGGGGTTAATTCACCCCTCCACTTT
NA,TRBV5-6,TRBJ2-3,TRBD1,CASSETGVGTDTQYF,TGTGCCAGCAGCGAAACAGGGGTCGGTACAGATACGCAGTATTTT
NA,TRBV9,TRBJ2-1,NA,CASSVASNEQFF,TGTGCCAGCAGCGTAGCCAGCAATGAGCAGTTCTTC
NA,TRBV20-1,TRBJ2-1,NA,CSARTGTPTNEQFF,TGCAGTGCTAGAACCGGGACACCAACGAATGAGCAGTTCTTC
NA,TRBV5-1,TRBJ2-1,NA,CARTSSPGSYNEQFF,TGCGCCAGAACCTCTAGCCCCGGTTCGTACAATGAGCAGTTCTTC
NA,TRBV7-9,TRBJ2-5,NA,CASSFAGTDKRTQYF,TGTGCCAGCAGCTTCGCGGGGACAGACAAGAGAACCCAGTACTTC